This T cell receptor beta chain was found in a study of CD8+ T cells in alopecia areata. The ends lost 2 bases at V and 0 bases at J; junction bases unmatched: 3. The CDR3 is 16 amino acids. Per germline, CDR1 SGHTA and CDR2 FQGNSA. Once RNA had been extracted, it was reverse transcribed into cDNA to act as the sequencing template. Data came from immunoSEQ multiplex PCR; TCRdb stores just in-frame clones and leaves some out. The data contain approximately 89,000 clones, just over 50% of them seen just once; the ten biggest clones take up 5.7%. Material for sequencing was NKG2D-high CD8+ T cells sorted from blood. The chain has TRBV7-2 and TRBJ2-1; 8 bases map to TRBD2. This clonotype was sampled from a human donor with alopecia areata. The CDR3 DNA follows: TGTGCCAGCAGCTTACTAGCGGGCAGCTCCTACAATGAGCAGTTCTTC. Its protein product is CASSLLAGSSYNEQFF.